This is a list of T cell receptor beta chains from one sample in a study of T-cell memory formation after mild COVID-19. A single record per CDR3 protein comes from TCRdb applying MiXCR to the 5' RACE reads. Among around 510,000 distinct CDR3 sequences listed, approximately 21% were seen once. Sequencing was performed on PBMCs or a T cell subset sorted from them (not recorded which). The receptor source for this set is an adult woman who had mild COVID-19 (a few samples of this study predate the infection). Cell type and time point are not known. CDR3s leave out the opening cysteine and the closing phenylalanine or tryptophan.

V gene	J gene	CDR3 protein
TRBV27	TRBJ2-1	ASIRHNEQF
TRBV24-1	TRBJ2-3	ATQQRSTDTQY
TRBV20-1	TRBJ2-7	SASSAYEQY
TRBV7-8	TRBJ2-7	ASSLRTGTSGGH
TRBV7-2	TRBJ2-1	ASSSTGLAVGNEQF
TRBV5-5	TRBJ2-3	ANGASTDTQY
TRBV5-8	TRBJ2-7	ASSLYGFEQY
TRBV20-1	TRBJ2-1	SAGAGGPPHNEQF
TRBV6-2/TRBV6-3	TRBJ2-5	ASSPFGRNQETQY
TRBV10-3	TRBJ1-3	AISDTVTSGNTIY
TRBV19	TRBJ2-4	ASSILRGEDIQY
TRBV21-1	TRBJ2-6	ASRKAWSRGHSGANVLT
TRBV4-3	TRBJ1-2	ASSQDGHRGRSGYT
TRBV12-3/TRBV12-4	TRBJ2-7	ASSESTGIEQY
TRBV5-1	TRBJ2-1	ASSLDGLSSYNEQF
TRBV18	TRBJ2-6	ASSPPAGRVGGANVLT
TRBV7-9	TRBJ1-1	ASSIPTGNTEAF
TRBV20-1	TRBJ2-3	SARPGLASDTQY
TRBV9	TRBJ2-1	ASSAQPGGYTGQF
TRBV7-2	TRBJ2-7	ASSSGLAPYEQY
TRBV12-3/TRBV12-4	TRBJ2-1	VVQGSNNEQF
TRBV11-3	TRBJ2-1	ASSLRRDEQF
TRBV29-1	TRBJ2-1	SGRYNEQF
TRBV30	TRBJ2-1	AWDAYNEQF
TRBV12-3/TRBV12-4	TRBJ2-3	ASSPSVTDTQY
TRBV30	TRBJ2-1	AWSKGGAYNEQF
TRBV2	TRBJ2-2	ASKPGQGDYKSGELF
TRBV20-1	TRBJ1-1	SARGGTEAF
TRBV24-1	TRBJ2-2	ATNGGAGTGELF
TRBV7-3	TRBJ2-1	ASSPLAGPLSEQF
TRBV4-2	TRBJ2-7	ASSPGGTGSSYEQY
TRBV7-9	TRBJ2-5	ASSLVGPQPVETQY
TRBV6-2/TRBV6-3	TRBJ2-7	ASRSGLPYEQY
TRBV5-4	TRBJ1-4	ASSLGGRGEEKLF
TRBV12-3/TRBV12-4	TRBJ2-1	ASSWGQGGYNEQF
TRBV24-1	TRBJ2-1	ATSDPQGNRQGLVNEQF
TRBV5-1	TRBJ1-4	ASSGGRRDRNEKLF
TRBV18	TRBJ2-7	ASSPPSQVFAPPYEQY
TRBV24-1	TRBJ2-3	ATSAREFTDTQY
TRBV29-1	TRBJ2-1	SVGLAGRSDEQF
TRBV27	TRBJ1-2	ATRGSTNYGYT
TRBV5-6	TRBJ2-2	ASSRRRGGSNTGELF
TRBV12-3/TRBV12-4	TRBJ2-3	ASRYRAAGGDTQY
TRBV6-2/TRBV6-3	TRBJ2-7	ASSSGARDRVNEQY
TRBV6-1	TRBJ2-3	ASRQPSSTDTQY
TRBV6-5	TRBJ1-1	ASSASHDTEAF
TRBV7-2	TRBJ1-1	ASSLAVQGRTEAF
TRBV18	TRBJ2-5	ASSPSRRAETQY
TRBV5-6	TRBJ2-7	ASSYTGALEQY
TRBV7-9	TRBJ1-2	ASSWTGGDYGYT
TRBV20-1	TRBJ1-1	SARGGENTEAF
TRBV5-1	TRBJ2-1	ASSLRIAESYNEQF
TRBV10-3	TRBJ2-7	AISEAGLSYEQY
TRBV7-2	TRBJ2-7	ASGTGNSYEQY